This record looks at one T cell receptor (beta chain) sequence and its context. This CDR3 region has 12 residues. Trimming removed 4 bases at V and 6 bases at J, with 7 bases between. The germline V gene has CDR1 SNHLY and CDR2 FYNNEI. TCRdb's table, derived via immunoSEQ multiplex PCR, lists solely in-frame clones and lacks some. The sample carries about 160,000 clones, around 94% recorded once. The data were taken from a study of control samples from healthy donors and cancer patients. This clonotype was sampled from a man aged 55 to 70 with colorectal cancer. Material: PBMCs. The V and J genes are TRBV2 and TRBJ2-1; unclear D gene. CDR3 residues: CASSGQSNEQFF. CDR3 coding DNA: TGTGCCAGCAGTGGGCAGTCCAATGAGCAGTTCTTC.